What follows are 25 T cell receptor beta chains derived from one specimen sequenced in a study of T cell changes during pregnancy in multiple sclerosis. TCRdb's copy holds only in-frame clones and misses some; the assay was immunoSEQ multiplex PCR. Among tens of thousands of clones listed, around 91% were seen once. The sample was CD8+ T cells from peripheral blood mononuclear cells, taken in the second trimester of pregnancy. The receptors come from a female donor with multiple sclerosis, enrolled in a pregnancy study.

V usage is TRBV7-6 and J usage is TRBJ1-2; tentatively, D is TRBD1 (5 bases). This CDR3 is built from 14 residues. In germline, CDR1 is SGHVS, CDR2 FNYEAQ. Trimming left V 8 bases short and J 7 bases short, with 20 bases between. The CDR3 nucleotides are TGTGCCAGCGGCACTTGGGGGGATGGAGGTGGCTACACCTTC. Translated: CASGTWGDGGGYTF.

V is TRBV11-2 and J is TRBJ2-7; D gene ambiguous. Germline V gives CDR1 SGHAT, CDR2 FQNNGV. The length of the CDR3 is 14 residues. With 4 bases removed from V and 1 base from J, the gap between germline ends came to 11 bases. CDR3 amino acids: CASSSTLESYEQYF. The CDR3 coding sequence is TGTGCCAGCAGCTCGACCCTAGAGTCCTACGAGCAGTACTTC.

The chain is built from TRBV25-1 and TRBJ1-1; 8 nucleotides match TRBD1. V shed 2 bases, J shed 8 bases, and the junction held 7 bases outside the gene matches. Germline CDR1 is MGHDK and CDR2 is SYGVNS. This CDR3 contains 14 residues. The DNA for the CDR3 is TGTGCCAGCAGTGAACGACAGGGGATGTTGGAAGCTTTCTTT. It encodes CASSERQGMLEAFF.

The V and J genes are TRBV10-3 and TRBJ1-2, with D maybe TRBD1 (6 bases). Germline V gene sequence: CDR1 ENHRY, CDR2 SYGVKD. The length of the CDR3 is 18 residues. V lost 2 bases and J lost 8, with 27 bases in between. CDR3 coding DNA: TGTGCCATCAGTGAGACCTCCGGACAGCCTGTTATAGGTTACGGCTACACCTTC. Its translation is CAISETSGQPVIGYGYTF.

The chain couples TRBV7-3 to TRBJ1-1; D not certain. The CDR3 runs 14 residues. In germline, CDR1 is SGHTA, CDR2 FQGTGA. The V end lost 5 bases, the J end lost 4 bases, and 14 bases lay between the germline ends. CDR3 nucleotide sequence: TGTGCCAGCAGCCAATCCCCAGGCTTCACTGAAGCTTTCTTT. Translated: CASSQSPGFTEAFF.

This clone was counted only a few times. As DNA, the CDR3 is TGTGCCAGCAGTGACAGGGGGACCTCCTATGGCTACACCTTC. Its translation: CASSDRGTSYGYTF. V is TRBV27 and J is TRBJ1-2, with 9 bases fitting TRBD1. Losses at the gene ends were 5 bases for V and 4 bases for J; bases not matched to a gene: 5. The CDR3 is made up of 14 amino acids. CDR1 is MNHEY, CDR2 SMNVEV, per germline (reference sequence).

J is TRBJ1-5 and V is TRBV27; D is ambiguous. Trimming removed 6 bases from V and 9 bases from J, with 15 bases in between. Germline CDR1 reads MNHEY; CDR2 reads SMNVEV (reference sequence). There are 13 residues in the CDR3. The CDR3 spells CASSSGGYRPQHF. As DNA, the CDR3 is TGTGCCAGCAGCTCGGGAGGGTATCGGCCCCAGCATTTT.

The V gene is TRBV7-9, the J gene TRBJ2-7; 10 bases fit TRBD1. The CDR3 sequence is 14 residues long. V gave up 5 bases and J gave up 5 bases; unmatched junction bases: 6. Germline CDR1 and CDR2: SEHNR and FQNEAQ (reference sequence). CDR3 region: CASSTGTGEDEQYF. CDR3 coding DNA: TGTGCCAGCAGCACGGGGACAGGGGAAGACGAGCAGTACTTC.

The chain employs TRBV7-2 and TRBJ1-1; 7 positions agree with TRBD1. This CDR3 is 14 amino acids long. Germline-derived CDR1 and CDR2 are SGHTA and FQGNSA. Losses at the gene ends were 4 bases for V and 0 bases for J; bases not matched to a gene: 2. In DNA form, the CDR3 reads TGTGCCAGCAGCTGGACAGGAATGAACACTGAAGCTTTCTTT. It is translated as CASSWTGMNTEAFF.

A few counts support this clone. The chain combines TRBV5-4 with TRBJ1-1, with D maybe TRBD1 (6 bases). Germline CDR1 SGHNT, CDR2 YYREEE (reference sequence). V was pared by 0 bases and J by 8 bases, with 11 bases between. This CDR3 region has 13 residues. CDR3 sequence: CASSLDWTAEAFF. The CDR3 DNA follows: TGTGCCAGCAGCTTGGATTGGACAGCAGAAGCTTTCTTT.

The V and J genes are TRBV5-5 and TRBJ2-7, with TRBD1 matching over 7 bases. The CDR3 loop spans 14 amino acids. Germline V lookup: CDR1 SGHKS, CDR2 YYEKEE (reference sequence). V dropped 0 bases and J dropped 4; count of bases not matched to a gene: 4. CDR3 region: CASSLAWGQYEQYF. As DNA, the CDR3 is TGTGCCAGCAGCTTGGCCTGGGGACAGTACGAGCAGTACTTC.

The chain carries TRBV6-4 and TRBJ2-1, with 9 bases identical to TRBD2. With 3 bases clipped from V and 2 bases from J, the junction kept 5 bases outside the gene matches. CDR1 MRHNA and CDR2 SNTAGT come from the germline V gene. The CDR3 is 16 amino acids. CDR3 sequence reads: CASSEEGGRAYNEQFF. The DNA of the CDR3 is TGTGCCAGCAGTGAGGAGGGCGGGAGGGCCTACAATGAGCAGTTCTTC.

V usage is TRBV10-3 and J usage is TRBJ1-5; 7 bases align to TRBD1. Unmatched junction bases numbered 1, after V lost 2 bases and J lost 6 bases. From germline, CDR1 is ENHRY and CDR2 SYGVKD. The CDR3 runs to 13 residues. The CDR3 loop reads CAISEGTVQPQHF. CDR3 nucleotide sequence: TGTGCCATCAGTGAGGGGACAGTTCAGCCCCAGCATTTT.

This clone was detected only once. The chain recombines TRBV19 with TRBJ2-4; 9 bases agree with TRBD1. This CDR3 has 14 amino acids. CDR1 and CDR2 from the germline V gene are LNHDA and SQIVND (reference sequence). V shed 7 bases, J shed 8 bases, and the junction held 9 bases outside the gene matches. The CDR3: CASTLGQGGHIQYF. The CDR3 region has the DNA TGTGCCAGTACCCTGGGACAGGGAGGGCACATTCAGTACTTC.

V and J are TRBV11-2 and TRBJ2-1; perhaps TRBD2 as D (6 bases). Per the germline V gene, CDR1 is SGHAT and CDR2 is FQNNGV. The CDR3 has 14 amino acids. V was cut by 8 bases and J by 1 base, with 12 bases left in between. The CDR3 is CASAGSLSYNEQFF. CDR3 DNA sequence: TGTGCCAGCGCGGGGTCCCTTTCCTACAATGAGCAGTTCTTC.

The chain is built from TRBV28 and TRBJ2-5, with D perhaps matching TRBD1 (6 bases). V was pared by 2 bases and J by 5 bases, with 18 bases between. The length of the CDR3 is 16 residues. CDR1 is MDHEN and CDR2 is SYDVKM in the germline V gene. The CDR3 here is CASSLVVTGSKETQYF. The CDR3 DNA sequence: TGTGCCAGCAGTTTAGTAGTTACAGGGAGCAAGGAGACCCAGTACTTC.

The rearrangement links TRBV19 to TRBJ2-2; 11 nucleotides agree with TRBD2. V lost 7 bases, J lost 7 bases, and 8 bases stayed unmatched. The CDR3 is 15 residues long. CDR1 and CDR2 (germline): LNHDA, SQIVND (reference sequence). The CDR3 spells CASTLSGGASGELFF. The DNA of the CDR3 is TGTGCCAGTACCCTTAGCGGGGGGGCCAGCGGGGAGCTGTTTTTT.

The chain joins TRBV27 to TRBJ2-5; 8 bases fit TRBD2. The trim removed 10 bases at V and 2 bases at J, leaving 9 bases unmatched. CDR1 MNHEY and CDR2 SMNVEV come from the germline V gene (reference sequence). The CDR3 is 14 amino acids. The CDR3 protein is CATSELAEQETQYF. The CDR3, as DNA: TGTGCCACCTCGGAACTAGCGGAACAAGAGACCCAGTACTTC.

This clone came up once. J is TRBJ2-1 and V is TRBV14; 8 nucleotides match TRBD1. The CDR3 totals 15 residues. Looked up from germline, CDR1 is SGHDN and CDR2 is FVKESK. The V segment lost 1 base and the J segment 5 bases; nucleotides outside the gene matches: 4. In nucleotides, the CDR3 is TGTGCCAGCAGCCAAGGGGACAGGATCAACAATGAGCAGTTCTTC. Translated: CASSQGDRINNEQFF. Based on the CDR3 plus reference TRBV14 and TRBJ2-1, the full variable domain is EAGVTQFPSHSVIEKGQTVTLRCDPISGHDNLYWYRRVMGKEIKFLLHFVKESKQDESGMPNNRFLAERTGGTYSTLKVQPAELEDSGVYFCASSQGDRINNEQFFGPGTRLTVL.

CDR3 in DNA: TGTGCCAGCAGCTTAGCACTAGCGGGTCTCAATGAGCAGTTCTTC. Translated: CASSLALAGLNEQFF. This chain uses TRBV7-9 with TRBJ2-1, with TRBD2 matching over 9 bases. Looked up from germline, CDR1 is SEHNR and CDR2 is FQNEAQ (reference sequence). The CDR3 runs to 15 residues. Trimming took 0 bases from V and 6 from J; bases not matched to a gene: 3.

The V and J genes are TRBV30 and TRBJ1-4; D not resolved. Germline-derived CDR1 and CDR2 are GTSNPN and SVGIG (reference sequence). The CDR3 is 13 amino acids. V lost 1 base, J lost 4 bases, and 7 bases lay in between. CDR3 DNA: TGTGCCTGGAGTGGCAGTTATAATGAAAAACTGTTTTTT. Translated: CAWSGSYNEKLFF.

CDR3 loop: CAWSGPPQNSPLHF. DNA for the CDR3: TGTGCCTGGAGTGGGCCCCCACAGAATTCACCCCTCCACTTT. The chain combines TRBV30 with TRBJ1-6; D not certain. Deletions cut 1 base from V and 7 bases from J, with 11 bases between. The CDR3 totals 14 residues. Germline CDR1 reads GTSNPN; CDR2 reads SVGIG (reference sequence).

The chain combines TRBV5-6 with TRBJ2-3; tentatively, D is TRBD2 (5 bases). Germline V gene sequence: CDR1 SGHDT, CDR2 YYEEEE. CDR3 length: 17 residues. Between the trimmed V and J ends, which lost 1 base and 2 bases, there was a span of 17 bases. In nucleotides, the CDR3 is TGTGCCAGCAGCTTGAGCCCCTCGGGGAGTTACACAGATACGCAGTATTTT. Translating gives CASSLSPSGSYTDTQYF.

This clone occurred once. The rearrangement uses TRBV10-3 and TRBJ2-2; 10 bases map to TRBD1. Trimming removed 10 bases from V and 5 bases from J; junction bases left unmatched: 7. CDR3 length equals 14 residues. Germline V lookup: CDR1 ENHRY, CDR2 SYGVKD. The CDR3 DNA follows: TGTGCCACCCAGGAGGGACAGGGGACCGGGGAGCTGTTTTTT. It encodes CATQEGQGTGELFF.

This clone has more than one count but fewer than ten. DNA of the CDR3: TGTGCCAGCAGTCTCGAGGACAGCGCTGGTGGGGCCCAGCATTTT. Translated, it gives CASSLEDSAGGAQHF. The V call is TRBV6-1, the J call TRBJ1-5; the D gene is possibly TRBD1 (6 bases). Between the trimmed V and J ends, which lost 5 bases and 11 bases, there was a span of 22 bases. Per the germline V gene, CDR1 is MNHNS and CDR2 is SASEGT. CDR3 length: 15 residues.